The present entry profiles one T cell receptor beta chain with its context. The Seattle site enrolled patients during active infection and followed them longitudinally. The data belong to a study of blood T cell repertoires in COVID-19. With 6 bases clipped from V and 4 bases from J, the junction kept 6 bases outside the gene matches. Germline loops: CDR1 MNHEY, CDR2 SVGAGI. This CDR3 comprises 14 residues. In the study's own analysis: Amplifying reference gene primers gave estimates of nucleated cell counts. Assay: immunoSEQ multiplex PCR; the TCRdb copy retains only in-frame clones and omits some. V and J calls and clone size come straight from that table; D and trimming were deduced from the DNA. This table holds about 250,000 clones, roughly 86% found once.

The sequencing input was peripheral blood. This chain links TRBV6-5 with TRBJ1-2; 9 nucleotides match TRBD1. This clonotype was obtained from an elderly woman with COVID-19, enrolled during active disease. CDR3 nucleotides: TGTGCCAGCAGCGCCTGGACAGGGGCCTATGGCTACACCTTC. Its protein is CASSAWTGAYGYTF.